These T cell receptor beta chains were read from a single sample in a study of blood T cell repertoires in COVID-19. Using immunoSEQ multiplex PCR, the repertoire was profiled, and TCRdb retains in-frame clones only, with some absent. Among more than 15,000 clones listed, about four fifths were seen once. Sequencing used peripheral blood. Receptors were obtained from a man aged 35 to 55 with active or convalescent COVID-19. Both conserved end residues are part of each CDR3. Fields, in order: V gene, J gene, clone size, D gene, CDR3 protein, CDR3 DNA. A D gene is named only where the DNA matches it firmly. A clone size is listed for some rows: how often the clone was seen (once, few, many), or a class if it is expanded.

TRBV18	TRBJ2-2	NA	TRBD1	CASSPATGGTGELFF	TGTGCCAGCTCACCAGCGACAGGGGGGACCGGGGAGCTGTTTTTT
TRBV7-2	TRBJ2-7	NA	TRBD1	CASSLTGQGAKEQYF	TGTGCCAGCAGCTTAACTGGACAGGGGGCTAAGGAGCAGTACTTC
TRBV19	TRBJ1-4	NA	NA	CASSLTDWEKLFF	TGTGCCAGTAGCCTCACTGACTGGGAAAAACTGTTTTTT
TRBV14	TRBJ1-2	NA	TRBD1	CASSLSGTGVSGYTF	TGTGCCAGCAGCCTGTCCGGGACAGGGGTTTCTGGCTACACCTTC
TRBV5-8	TRBJ2-7	NA	NA	CASSFDSSYEQYF	TGTGCCAGCAGCTTTGACAGTTCCTACGAGCAGTACTTC
TRBV6-5	TRBJ1-2	NA	NA	CASTPTQGIGYGYTF	TGTGCCAGCACACCGACCCAGGGGATAGGGTATGGCTACACCTTC
TRBV5-1	TRBJ2-5	NA	NA	CASSLATGRGETQYF	TGCGCCAGCAGCTTGGCGACAGGCCGTGGGGAGACCCAGTACTTC
TRBV5-4	TRBJ1-1	NA	TRBD1	CASSFGTGYRNTEAFF	TGTGCCAGCAGCTTTGGGACAGGGTATCGGAACACTGAAGCTTTCTTT
TRBV9	TRBJ1-2	few	TRBD1	CASSAGQGMGYTF	TGTGCCAGCAGCGCGGGACAGGGGATGGGCTACACCTTC
TRBV14	TRBJ2-1	few	NA	CASSHRELASEQFF	TGTGCCAGCAGCCACAGAGAGCTAGCATCTGAGCAGTTCTTC
TRBV29-1	TRBJ1-1	NA	NA	CSAMGGWGMNTEAFF	TGCAGCGCCATGGGAGGGTGGGGTATGAACACTGAAGCTTTCTTT
TRBV9	TRBJ2-2	NA	TRBD1	CASSAWTGVAGELFF	TGTGCCAGCAGCGCTTGGACAGGGGTTGCCGGGGAGCTGTTTTTT
TRBV20-1	TRBJ1-6	NA	NA	CSACADSNSPLHF	TGCAGTGCTTGTGCGGACAGCAATTCACCCCTCCACTTT
TRBV6-1	TRBJ1-3	NA	NA	CASSDTGTSGNTIYF	TGTGCCAGCAGTGACACAGGGACCTCTGGAAACACCATATATTTT
TRBV18	TRBJ2-3	once	TRBD1	CASSWTGGKDTQYF	TGTGCCAGCTCATGGACAGGGGGGAAAGATACGCAGTATTTT
TRBV5-5	TRBJ2-2	NA	NA	CASSRQGLNTGELFF	TGTGCCAGCAGCCGCCAGGGCCTTAACACCGGGGAGCTGTTTTTT
TRBV6-1	TRBJ1-2	NA	NA	CASSDNGLYGYTF	TGTGCCAGCAGTGATAACGGACTTTATGGCTACACCTTC
TRBV3-1/TRBV3-2	TRBJ1-2	NA	TRBD1	CASSFERQGYNYGYTF	TGTGCCAGCAGCTTCGAGCGACAGGGTTATAACTATGGCTACACCTTC
TRBV29-1	TRBJ1-2	few	NA	CSVEEGGRGKGYTF	TGCAGCGTTGAAGAAGGGGGGAGGGGAAAAGGCTACACCTTC
TRBV5-5	TRBJ2-5	NA	NA	CASSLLKGSETQYF	TGTGCCAGCAGCTTGTTAAAGGGGTCAGAGACCCAGTACTTC
TRBV6-5	TRBJ2-3	NA	TRBD1	CAGRQGPDTDTQYF	TGTGCCGGGAGACAGGGGCCGGACACAGATACGCAGTATTTT
TRBV23-1	TRBJ1-2	NA	NA	CASSPPGTGKYGYTF	TGCGCCAGCAGTCCCCCCGGCACAGGGAAATATGGCTACACCTTC
TRBV2	TRBJ2-5	NA	TRBD1	CASSGGTAETQYF	TGTGCCAGCAGTGGAGGGACAGCAGAGACCCAGTACTTC
TRBV6-4	TRBJ2-3	NA	NA	CASSATGDTQYF	TGTGCCAGCAGTGCAACGGGGGATACGCAGTATTTT
TRBV10-2	TRBJ1-2	NA	NA	CASRRGSLDSNYGYTF	TGCGCCAGCAGAAGAGGGAGCCTCGACTCTAACTATGGCTACACCTTC
TRBV11-2	TRBJ2-2	NA	TRBD1	CASSLRTPRQGTNTGELFF	TGTGCCAGCAGCTTGAGGACTCCCCGACAGGGGACGAACACCGGGGAGCTGTTTTTT
TRBV6-5	TRBJ1-1	few	NA	CASSQKSGGTEAFF	TGTGCCAGCAGTCAAAAATCCGGGGGGACTGAAGCTTTCTTT
TRBV30	TRBJ1-5	once	TRBD1	CAGTGGEDQPQHF	TGTGCCGGAACAGGGGGAGAGGATCAGCCCCAGCATTTT
TRBV7-2	TRBJ2-5	NA	NA	CASSLVTGRGYF	TGTGCCAGCAGCTTAGTTACGGGCCGGGGGTACTTC
TRBV27	TRBJ1-1	NA	TRBD1	CASNLQGASEAFF	TGTGCCAGCAACCTACAGGGGGCAAGTGAAGCTTTCTTT
TRBV18	TRBJ1-2	NA	NA	CASSRDRSLYGYTF	TGTGCCAGCTCTCGAGACAGGAGCCTCTATGGCTACACCTTC
TRBV27	TRBJ2-1	NA	NA	CASRRGGNEQFF	TGTGCCAGCCGAAGGGGTGGCAATGAGCAGTTCTTC